The 17 T cell receptor beta chains below all came from one sample that was sequenced in a study of long-term antiretroviral therapy in people with HIV. Assay version v3.0 of immunoSEQ was used, and it was run at survey level. Assay used: immunoSEQ multiplex PCR; TCRdb lists only in-frame clones, some missing. This repertoire shows more than 20,000 clones, around 83% found once; its top ten account for 20% to 25%. The specimen was unsorted PBMCs, collected 0.4 years after starting antiretroviral therapy. These TCRs come from a man aged 50-59 years with HIV.

The genes are TRBV15 and TRBJ1-2; tentative D call: TRBD1 (5 bases). The germline V gene has CDR1 LNHNV and CDR2 YYDKDF (reference sequence). Between the trimmed V and J ends, which lost 4 bases and 1 base, there was a span of 16 bases. This CDR3 spans 16 amino acids. The CDR3 loop reads CATSTPRGTGNYGYTF. In nucleotides, the CDR3 is TGTGCCACCAGCACCCCCCGAGGGACGGGTAACTATGGCTACACCTTC.

This chain joins TRBV28 and TRBJ2-1; 9 bases agree with TRBD2. The CDR3 consists of 16 residues. CDR1 and CDR2 (germline): MDHEN, SYDVKM. V lost 1 base and J lost 5; bases outside the gene matches: 6. CDR3 protein: CASSLSRGGRNNEQFF. For the CDR3, the DNA is TGTGCCAGCAGTTTATCGCGGGGGGGCCGGAACAATGAGCAGTTCTTC.

The chain carries TRBV2 and TRBJ1-5; D possibly corresponds to TRBD1 (5 bases). Trimming stripped 6 bases from V and 7 bases from J, with 13 bases between. CDR1 and CDR2 from the germline V gene are SNHLY and FYNNEI. The CDR3 is 13 amino acids. Here the CDR3 reads CASRFGGRQPQHF. The CDR3, as DNA: TGTGCCAGCAGGTTCGGGGGAAGGCAGCCCCAGCATTTT.

In this sample, this clone is medium-sized (0.01 to 0.1%). The rearrangement links TRBV19 to TRBJ1-6, with 7 bases aligning to TRBD1. This CDR3 is built from 15 residues. Germline CDR1 is LNHDA and CDR2 is SQIVND (reference sequence). Trimming took 8 bases from V and 5 from J; bases not matched to a gene: 9. The CDR3 is CASEDRNGHNSPLHF. In DNA, the CDR3 is TGTGCCAGTGAGGACAGGAATGGGCATAATTCACCCCTCCACTTT.

This chain links TRBV7-9 with TRBJ1-1; no firm D call. The germline V gene encodes CDR1 SEHNR and CDR2 FQNEAQ (reference sequence). CDR3 size: 13 residues. With 8 bases removed from V and 0 bases from J, the gap between germline ends came to 10 bases. The CDR3 loop reads CASLGELNTEAFF. The CDR3 coding sequence is TGTGCCAGCTTGGGTGAGTTGAACACTGAAGCTTTCTTT. Full variable domain (outside the CDR3, taken from reference TRBV7-9 and TRBJ1-1): DTGVSQNPRHKITKRGQNVTFRCDPISEHNRLYWYRQTLGQGPEFLTYFQNEAQLEKSRLLSDRFSAERPKGSFSTLEIQRTEQGDSAMYLCASLGELNTEAFFGQGTRLTVV.

The chain links TRBV28 to TRBJ2-1; 10 bases agree with TRBD2. The ends lost 6 bases at V and 0 bases at J; junction bases unmatched: 2. Germline values: CDR1 MDHEN, CDR2 SYDVKM. The CDR3 covers 15 residues. The CDR3, as DNA: TGTGCCAGCAGGGCTAGCGGGGGCTCCTACAATGAGCAGTTCTTC. Translated: CASRASGGSYNEQFF.

The chain links TRBV27 to TRBJ2-3; 10 nucleotides match TRBD2. Trimming at V came to 4 bases and at J to 2 bases, leaving 12 bases not matched to a gene. Per germline, CDR1 MNHEY and CDR2 SMNVEV (reference sequence). This CDR3 spans 18 amino acids. For the CDR3, the DNA is TGTGCCAGCAGTTCTTATAAGAGCGGGGGGGGTCCCACAGATACGCAGTATTTT. Amino acids: CASSSYKSGGGPTDTQYF.

The chain links TRBV10-3 to TRBJ1-2, with unresolved D. Deletions cut 0 bases from V and 4 bases from J, with 12 bases between. This CDR3 is 15 amino acids long. CDR1 ENHRY and CDR2 SYGVKD come from the germline V gene. The CDR3 coding sequence is TGTGCCATCAGTGAGTCTGGGCCTGGACGCTATGGCTACACCTTC. Translating gives CAISESGPGRYGYTF.

This clone was seen a few times. The J gene is TRBJ1-6, the V gene TRBV7-8; D ambiguous. This CDR3 has 13 residues. Germline V lookup: CDR1 SGHVS, CDR2 FQNEAQ. V was shortened by 7 bases and J by 7 bases, with 11 bases between the two germline ends. The CDR3 DNA follows: TGTGCCAGCACCCCTAAGAGCAATTCACCCCTCCACTTT. It translates to CASTPKSNSPLHF.

J is TRBJ2-7 and V is TRBV28; possibly TRBD2 for D (6 bases). CDR3 size: 18 residues. Between the trimmed V and J ends, which lost 2 bases and 4 bases, there was a span of 24 bases. From germline, CDR1 is MDHEN and CDR2 SYDVKM. The CDR3 bases are TGTGCCAGCAGTTTAACGGGAGCCGACCTCACCCCGTTTTACGAGCAGTACTTC. It codes for CASSLTGADLTPFYEQYF.

The J gene is TRBJ2-1, the V gene TRBV5-4; D perhaps matches TRBD1 (6 bases). Germline CDR1 reads SGHNT; CDR2 reads YYREEE (reference sequence). The CDR3 runs to 15 residues. Trimming cost V 4 bases and J 7 bases, with 18 bases left between them. The CDR3 protein is CASSTPQGVGNEQFF. CDR3 in DNA: TGTGCCAGCAGCACACCACAGGGAGTGGGAAATGAGCAGTTCTTC.

The chain is built from TRBV7-9 and TRBJ1-1, with D uncertain. The CDR3 totals 16 residues. CDR1 is SEHNR and CDR2 is FQNEAQ in the germline V gene (reference sequence). V was pared by 5 bases and J by 5 bases, with 21 bases between. Here the CDR3 reads CASSPGPGLRGTEAFF. The CDR3 nucleotides are TGTGCCAGCAGCCCCGGGCCCGGACTTCGAGGGACTGAAGCTTTCTTT. Using reference TRBV7-9 and TRBJ1-1 for the parts outside the CDR3, the full variable domain is DTGVSQNPRHKITKRGQNVTFRCDPISEHNRLYWYRQTLGQGPEFLTYFQNEAQLEKSRLLSDRFSAERPKGSFSTLEIQRTEQGDSAMYLCASSPGPGLRGTEAFFGQGTRLTVV.

The CDR3 DNA reads TGTGCCAGCAGGCCGGGACAGGACGCCGAGCAGTACTTC. Translating it yields CASRPGQDAEQYF. The chain is built from TRBV2 and TRBJ2-7; 8 bases align to TRBD1. The ends lost 6 bases at V and 6 bases at J; junction bases unmatched: 7. CDR3 length equals 13 residues. Germline lookup yields CDR1 SNHLY and CDR2 FYNNEI.

V usage is TRBV2 and J usage is TRBJ1-1, with D unresolved. CDR3 size: 15 residues. V was cut by 3 bases and J by 1 base, with 12 bases left in between. Per the germline V gene, CDR1 is SNHLY and CDR2 is FYNNEI. CDR3 bases: TGTGCCAGCAGTGACCGACAAGGACGGAACACTGAAGCTTTCTTT. It specifies CASSDRQGRNTEAFF.

For the CDR3, the DNA is TGTGCCAGCTCACCACAGGGACGCGACCGCACAGATACGCAGTATTTT. Translated: CASSPQGRDRTDTQYF. The chain couples TRBV18 to TRBJ2-3; D possibly uses TRBD1 or TRBD2 (5 bases each). The germline CDR1 and CDR2 sequences are KGHSH and LQKENI. With 1 base removed from V and 1 base from J, the gap between germline ends came to 12 bases. The CDR3 is 16 residues long.

This clone was counted between two and nine times. The V call is TRBV7-3, the J call TRBJ2-7; D not resolved. The CDR3 covers 14 residues. Trimming took off 2 bases at V and 2 bases at J, with 10 bases between the two ends. Germline V gene sequence: CDR1 SGHTA, CDR2 FQGTGA. Here the CDR3 reads CASSLPLSTYEQYF. In nucleotides, the CDR3 is TGTGCCAGCAGCTTACCACTTTCAACCTACGAGCAGTACTTC. The variable domain in full, with the rest retrieved from reference TRBV7-3 and TRBJ2-7, is GAGVSQTPSNKVTEKGKYVELRCDPISGHTALYWYRQSLGQGPEFLIYFQGTGAADDSGLPNDRFFAVRPEGSVSTLKIQRTERGDSAVYLCASSLPLSTYEQYFGPGTRLTVT.

The chain employs TRBV29-1 and TRBJ2-1; tentative D call: TRBD1 (5 bases). The length of the CDR3 is 11 residues. Trimming took 8 bases from V and 10 from J, leaving 15 bases between them. From germline, CDR1 is SQVTM and CDR2 ANQGSEA. CDR3 bases: TGCAGCACGCAGCGACAGCCAGAGCAGTTCTTC. It translates to CSTQRQPEQFF.